This TCR beta chain derives from a study of radiotherapy plus CTLA-4 blockade in lung cancer. The CDR3 length is 14 residues. From germline, CDR1 is SGHDN and CDR2 FVKESK. V was pared by 4 bases and J by 3 bases, with 12 bases between. Profiling relied on immunoSEQ multiplex PCR, and the TCRdb table lists in-frame clones only, not all of them. The sample lists just over 60,000 clones; about 80% were seen once. This chain links TRBV14 with TRBJ1-2; no reliable D call. The sequence was collected from a human donor with non-small cell lung cancer who had a complete response to radiotherapy plus ipilimumab. The source material was peripheral blood, sampled from a patient treated with radiotherapy plus ipilimumab. The CDR3 sequence: CASSPERAHYGYTF. CDR3 in DNA: TGTGCCAGCAGCCCAGAACGGGCCCACTATGGCTACACCTTC. Together with reference TRBV14 and TRBJ1-2, the CDR3 gives the full variable domain: EAGVTQFPSHSVIEKGQTVTLRCDPISGHDNLYWYRRVMGKEIKFLLHFVKESKQDESGMPNNRFLAERTGGTYSTLKVQPAELEDSGVYFCASSPERAHYGYTFGSGTRLTVV.